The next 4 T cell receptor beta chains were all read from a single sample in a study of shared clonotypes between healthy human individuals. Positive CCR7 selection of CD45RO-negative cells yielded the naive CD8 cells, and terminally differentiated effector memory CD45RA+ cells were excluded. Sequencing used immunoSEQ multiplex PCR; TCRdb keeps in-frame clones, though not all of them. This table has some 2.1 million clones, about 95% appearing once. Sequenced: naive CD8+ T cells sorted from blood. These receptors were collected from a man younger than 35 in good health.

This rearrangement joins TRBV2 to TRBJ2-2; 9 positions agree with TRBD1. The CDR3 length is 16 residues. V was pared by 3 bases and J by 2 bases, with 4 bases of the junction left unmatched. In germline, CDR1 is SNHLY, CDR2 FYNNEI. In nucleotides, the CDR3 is TGTGCCAGCAGTGATTTGGGACAGGGCAACACCGGGGAGCTGTTTTTT. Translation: CASSDLGQGNTGELFF.

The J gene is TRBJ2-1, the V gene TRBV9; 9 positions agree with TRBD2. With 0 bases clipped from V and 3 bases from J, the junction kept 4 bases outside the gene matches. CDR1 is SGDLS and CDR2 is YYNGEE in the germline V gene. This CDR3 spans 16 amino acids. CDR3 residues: CASSVVGAGGYNEQFF. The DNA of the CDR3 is TGTGCCAGCAGCGTAGTGGGAGCGGGAGGCTACAATGAGCAGTTCTTC.

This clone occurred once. The CDR3 protein is CASSQSWIGSYNEQFF. DNA of the CDR3: TGCGCCAGCAGCCAATCCTGGATAGGTTCCTACAATGAGCAGTTCTTC. The chain joins TRBV4-3 to TRBJ2-1, with no clear D. Trimming pared 2 bases from V and 1 base from J, leaving 12 bases between. The CDR3 is made up of 16 amino acids. The germline V gene encodes CDR1 LGHNA and CDR2 YSLEER.

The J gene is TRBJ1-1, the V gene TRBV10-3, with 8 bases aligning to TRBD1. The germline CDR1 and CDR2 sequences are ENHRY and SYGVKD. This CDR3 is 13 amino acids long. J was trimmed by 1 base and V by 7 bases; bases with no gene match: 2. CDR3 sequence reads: CAIKGTGNTEAFF. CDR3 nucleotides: TGTGCCATCAAGGGGACAGGGAACACTGAAGCTTTCTTT.